This is a list of T cell receptor beta chains from one sample in a study of radiotherapy plus CTLA-4 blockade in lung cancer. Sequencing was performed with immunoSEQ multiplex PCR; in TCRdb, only in-frame clones are kept and a portion is missing. This sample has 80,000 to 95,000 clones, with roughly 80% found just once. This sample comprised peripheral blood, obtained from a patient treated with radiotherapy plus ipilimumab. All receptors derive from a human donor with non-small cell lung cancer that progressed on radiotherapy plus ipilimumab. Each CDR3 is given with its conserved first and last residue. Each record gives: J gene, clone size, V gene, D gene, CDR3 DNA, CDR3 protein. D genes are given only for firm matches. The listing skips clone size in some rows; elsewhere it reads once, few, many or a size class.

TRBJ1-2	-	TRBV7-9	TRBD1	TGTGCCAGCAGCTATAGTAGAGGGGACAGCCTTAACTATGGCTACACCTTC	CASSYSRGDSLNYGYTF
TRBJ1-2	-	TRBV30	-	TGTGCCTGGAGCACACCTCTAACAGGGCCCGTGTCGTTTGGCTACACCTTC	CAWSTPLTGPVSFGYTF
TRBJ1-5	few	TRBV19	TRBD1	TGTGCCAGTATGGGGACAGCCAATCAGCCCCAGCATTTT	CASMGTANQPQHF
TRBJ2-1	-	TRBV4-2	TRBD2	TGTGCCAGCAGCCCAGAGGGACTAGCGGGAGGCAATGAGCAGTTCTTC	CASSPEGLAGGNEQFF
TRBJ1-1	-	TRBV7-6	-	TGTGCCAGCAGCTTCGGCAGGACGAACACTGAAGCTTTCTTT	CASSFGRTNTEAFF
TRBJ2-1	-	TRBV5-1	TRBD2	TGCGCCAGCAGCTTGGGGCTAGCGGGAGGGAATGAGCAGTTCTTC	CASSLGLAGGNEQFF
TRBJ2-3	-	TRBV7-3	TRBD1	TGTGCCAGCAGTAGGACAGGGTCTCCACAGGTGCAAGATACGCAGTATTTT	CASSRTGSPQVQDTQYF
TRBJ1-3	once	TRBV5-1	-	TGCGCCAGCAGCTTCACTTCGGGGCAGGCTGGAAACACCATATATTTT	CASSFTSGQAGNTIYF
TRBJ2-2	-	TRBV19	TRBD2	TGTGCCAGTAGTCCGCTGCGGGGGGCCGGGGAGCTGTTTTTT	CASSPLRGAGELFF
TRBJ2-1	-	TRBV18	TRBD2	TGTGCCAGCTCACGCGGAGCGGGAGACGGAGAGCAGTTCTTC	CASSRGAGDGEQFF
TRBJ2-7	few	TRBV18	-	TGTGCCAGCTCCCCGGGGTATGAGGAGCAGTACTTC	CASSPGYEEQYF
TRBJ2-2	-	TRBV7-9	-	TGTGCCAGCAGCTTGAGTAACACCGGGGAGCTGTTTTTT	CASSLSNTGELFF
TRBJ2-4	-	TRBV5-6	TRBD2	TGTGCCAGCAGCTTGATGGGTAGCGGGACCCACAAAAACATTCAGTACTTC	CASSLMGSGTHKNIQYF
TRBJ1-1	once	TRBV19	TRBD1	TGTGCCAGTAGTACTCGGACAGGGCTCCGTAGGGGCACTGAAGCTTTCTTT	CASSTRTGLRRGTEAFF
TRBJ2-3	-	TRBV11-2	-	TGTGCCAGCACCTCGAGCACAGATACGCAGTATTTT	CASTSSTDTQYF
TRBJ1-3	-	TRBV10-2	-	TGCGCCAGCAGTGAGTCGGACAGCTCTGGAAACACCATATATTTT	CASSESDSSGNTIYF
TRBJ2-7	-	TRBV5-4	TRBD1	TGTGCCAGCAGCGCCGGGACAGGAACCTACGAGCAGTACTTC	CASSAGTGTYEQYF
TRBJ2-7	-	TRBV11-3	TRBD1	TGTGCCAGCAGCTTAGAGGGACAGGCCTACGAGCAGTACTTC	CASSLEGQAYEQYF
TRBJ1-5	-	TRBV9	-	TGTGCCAGCAGCGGGAATAGCAATCAGCCCCAGCATTTT	CASSGNSNQPQHF
TRBJ2-2	once	TRBV6-1	-	TGTGCCACCTATGGGATGACGAACACCGGGGAGCTGTTTTTT	CATYGMTNTGELFF
TRBJ1-5	few	TRBV6-1	-	TGTGCCAGCAGTGAACCTCGTGGGCCAGACCAGCCCCAGCATTTT	CASSEPRGPDQPQHF
TRBJ1-1	-	TRBV5-8	-	TGTGCCAGCAGGATGGGGGGAGCTGAAGCTTTCTTT	CASRMGGAEAFF
TRBJ2-7	-	TRBV6-1	-	TGTGCCAGCAGTGCTGGGGGCGGCTACGAGCAGTACTTC	CASSAGGGYEQYF
TRBJ1-1	-	TRBV4-1	-	TGCGCCAGCAGCCAAGAAAAGGCAGGGCATTACACTGAAGCTTTCTTT	CASSQEKAGHYTEAFF
TRBJ2-3	-	TRBV27	TRBD1	TGTGCCAGCACCAAAACAGGGGCAGATACGCAGTATTTT	CASTKTGADTQYF
TRBJ1-3	-	TRBV28	TRBD1	TGTGCCAGCAGTTCTCATCCAGGGGGCATAACGGGGAACACCATATATTTT	CASSSHPGGITGNTIYF
TRBJ1-4	few	TRBV19	-	TGTGCCAGTAAAGACGATGGGACAACTAATGAAAAACTGTTTTTT	CASKDDGTTNEKLFF
TRBJ2-5	-	TRBV19	-	TGTGCCAGTAGTATTGGAGGGGGCAGGGAGACCCAGTACTTC	CASSIGGGRETQYF
TRBJ2-3	-	TRBV14	-	TGTGCCAGCAGCCAAGCCCAGGATTGGAGCACAGATACGCAGTATTTT	CASSQAQDWSTDTQYF
TRBJ2-1	-	TRBV6-5	TRBD1	TGTGCCAGCAGTTACGGGACAGGGACGGGGAATGAGCAGTTCTTC	CASSYGTGTGNEQFF
TRBJ2-7	-	TRBV4-1	-	TGCGCCAGCAGCACTCTGACGGGAGAAGACGAGCAGTACTTC	CASSTLTGEDEQYF
TRBJ1-2	-	TRBV4-1	-	TGCGCCAGCAGCCTTACCCGGACGGTGTATGGCTACACCTTC	CASSLTRTVYGYTF
TRBJ2-1	-	TRBV18	-	TGTGCCAGCTCACCATGGGTACAGGACAATGAGCAGTTCTTC	CASSPWVQDNEQFF
TRBJ1-4	-	TRBV28	-	TGTGCCACAGGGCTGGCGACTAATGAAAAACTGTTTTTT	CATGLATNEKLFF
TRBJ2-5	-	TRBV6-6	-	TGTGCCAGCAGTTACGAAAGGGCCCTCCAAGAGACCCAGTACTTC	CASSYERALQETQYF
TRBJ1-5	few	TRBV19	-	TGTGCCAGTAGTGTGTCAGGGAATCAGCCCCAGCATTTT	CASSVSGNQPQHF
TRBJ1-3	-	TRBV5-1	-	TGCGCCAGCAGCCAAGGCAGTGTAAGCTCTGGAAACACCATATATTTT	CASSQGSVSSGNTIYF